Presented here are 27 T cell receptor beta chains from one specimen sequenced in a study of T cells in Graves' hyperthyroidism and ophthalmopathy. RNA transcripts served as the template for amplifying TCR beta CDR3 regions. TCR CDR3 underwent first-round RT-PCR with the HTBI primer set. TCRdb recomputed calls from the multiplex PCR reads with MiXCR, one row per CDR3 protein. The table has under 800,000 distinct CDR3 sequences, roughly 15% seen once. Sequenced: blood. These receptors came from a woman aged 18-29 years with Graves' hyperthyroidism.

This clonotype was recorded a few times. The V and J genes are TRBV4-1 and TRBJ2-1; D gene ambiguous. CDR1 MGHRA and CDR2 YSYEKL come from the germline V gene. V lost 8 bases and J 6 bases, leaving 11 bases between the germline ends. The CDR3 runs 12 residues. DNA for the CDR3: TGCGCCAGCCTGAGTGTCGGCAATGAGCAGTTCTTC. It yields the protein CASLSVGNEQFF.

Many counts were recorded for this clonotype. The chain carries TRBV11-3 and TRBJ1-1; D not resolved. CDR3 length equals 13 residues. Germline-derived CDR1 and CDR2 are SGHNT and YENEEA. Trimming left V 4 bases short and J 4 bases short, with 10 bases between. CDR3 sequence: CASSSHSATEAFF. The CDR3 nucleotides are TGTGCCAGCAGCTCCCACAGTGCCACTGAAGCTTTCTTT.

The chain combines TRBV12-3 or TRBV12-4 with TRBJ2-1; TRBD2 aligns across 7 bases. Losses at the gene ends were 4 bases for V and 5 bases for J; bases not matched to a gene: 17. The CDR3 has 18 residues. CDR3: CASSSMPHRAGAHNEQFF. The CDR3, as DNA: TGTGCCAGCAGTTCTATGCCGCATCGGGCGGGAGCTCACAATGAGCAGTTCTTC.

This rearrangement joins TRBV7-2 to TRBJ2-3; D is unclear. Trimming cost V 1 base and J 5 bases, with 7 bases left between them. CDR1 and CDR2 from the germline V gene are SGHTA and FQGNSA. This CDR3 comprises 13 residues. The CDR3 sequence is CASSLEVIDTQYF. The CDR3 coding sequence is TGTGCCAGCAGCTTAGAAGTCATAGATACGCAGTATTTT.

In DNA form, the CDR3 reads TGTGCCAGCAGTTTGACTAGCGAGAGTAATTGGCGGACCCAGTACTTC. It encodes CASSLTSESNWRTQYF. The chain uses TRBV6-2 or TRBV6-3 and TRBJ2-5, with 8 bases fitting TRBD2. V lost 4 bases, J lost 7 bases, and 14 bases stayed unmatched. The CDR3 totals 16 residues. In germline, CDR1 is MNHEY, CDR2 SVGEGT.

This clonotype was observed at least ten times. The V gene is TRBV12-3 or TRBV12-4, the J gene TRBJ2-3; D remains ambiguous. CDR3 length equals 16 residues. V was cut by 5 bases and J by 4 bases, with 19 bases left in between. CDR3 amino acids: CASSLRQTPTADTQYF. The CDR3 region has the DNA TGTGCCAGCAGTCTCCGACAAACCCCCACAGCAGATACGCAGTATTTT.

This clonotype has ten or more counts. This rearrangement joins TRBV13 to TRBJ2-1; D remains unclear. V was cut by 5 bases and J by 7 bases, with 9 bases left in between. CDR3 size: 12 residues. Per germline, CDR1 PRHDT and CDR2 FYEKMQ (reference sequence). The CDR3 DNA follows: TGTGCCAGCAGCAGTGACAAGAATGAGCAGTTCTTC. It translates to CASSSDKNEQFF.

This clonotype showed up many times. V is TRBV5-1 and J is TRBJ2-7; tentative D call: TRBD2 (6 bases). The CDR3 runs to 14 residues. Trimming left V 2 bases short and J 0 bases short, with 9 bases between. CDR1 and CDR2 (germline): SGHRS, YFSETQ. The CDR3 is CASSFGLHSYEQYF. CDR3 sequence (DNA): TGCGCCAGCAGCTTCGGACTACACTCCTACGAGCAGTACTTC.

This clonotype was seen once. CDR3 amino acids: CASSSGLAGAEGANVLTF. The CDR3 nucleotides read TGTGCCAGCAGCTCCGGACTAGCGGGAGCGGAAGGGGCCAACGTCCTGACTTTC. This chain joins TRBV13 and TRBJ2-6; the match to TRBD2 covers 13 bases. The germline CDR1 and CDR2 sequences are PRHDT and FYEKMQ (reference sequence). V shed 4 bases, J shed 4 bases, and the junction held 7 bases outside the gene matches. The CDR3 has 18 residues.

This clonotype was seen a few times. J is TRBJ1-5 and V is TRBV6-2 or TRBV6-3; D might be TRBD1 (5 bases). Trimming removed 2 bases at V and 3 bases at J, with 8 bases between. CDR1 and CDR2 from the germline V gene are MNHEY and SVGEGT. The length of the CDR3 is 14 residues. The CDR3 coding sequence is TGTGCCAGCAGTTACGGGGGTATCAATCAGCCCCAGCATTTT. Protein product: CASSYGGINQPQHF.

This clonotype was counted once. The chain combines TRBV4-3 with TRBJ2-1, with D uncertain. Germline V gene data show CDR1 as LGHNA and CDR2 as YSLEER. This CDR3 has 18 residues. Trimming shortened V by 0 bases and J by 0 bases, and 15 bases separated the two germline ends. The CDR3 protein is CASSQDFGVASSYNEQFF. The CDR3 nucleotides read TGCGCCAGCAGCCAAGATTTTGGGGTCGCAAGCTCCTACAATGAGCAGTTCTTC.

V gene TRBV6-1 combines with J gene TRBJ2-5; TRBD1 matches at 7 bases. Germline CDR1 reads MNHNS; CDR2 reads SASEGT. The CDR3 is 16 residues long. Trimming took 1 base from V and 5 from J; bases not matched to a gene: 10. The CDR3 DNA reads as TGTGCCAGCAGTGAAGGTGTAGGGGGCAAAATGGAGACCCAGTACTTC. Translated: CASSEGVGGKMETQYF.

This chain links TRBV30 with TRBJ2-7; TRBD2 is a possible D gene (6 bases). V was cut by 5 bases and J by 6 bases, with 17 bases left in between. Per the germline V gene, CDR1 is GTSNPN and CDR2 is SVGIG (reference sequence). The CDR3 consists of 13 residues. In DNA form, the CDR3 reads TGTGCCTGGGGGTCACCGGGAGCGGTCGAGCAGTACTTC. Translated, it gives CAWGSPGAVEQYF.

This clonotype came up many times. The V call is TRBV28, the J call TRBJ1-1, with a tentative D call TRBD1 (6 bases). The V and J ends lost 5 bases and 7 bases respectively, with 14 bases between them. Per the germline V gene, CDR1 is MDHEN and CDR2 is SYDVKM. The CDR3 totals 13 residues. The CDR3 DNA sequence: TGTGCCAGCAGTCCTGGACAGTTGCTTGAAGCTTTCTTT. Amino acid sequence: CASSPGQLLEAFF.

This clonotype was observed at least ten times. V usage is TRBV12-3 or TRBV12-4 and J usage is TRBJ2-7; 9 bases are shared with TRBD1. The CDR3 is 16 amino acids. With V trimmed by 5 bases and J by 6 bases, 14 bases remained unmatched. CDR3 sequence reads: CASSQVVGQGVSEQYF. The CDR3, as DNA: TGTGCCAGCAGTCAGGTGGTGGGACAGGGAGTTAGCGAGCAGTACTTC.

This sequence joins TRBV11-2 and TRBJ1-2; 7 bases are shared with TRBD1. J was trimmed by 3 bases and V by 4 bases; bases with no gene match: 14. Germline values: CDR1 SGHAT, CDR2 FQNNGV. The length of the CDR3 is 17 residues. CDR3 DNA sequence: TGTGCCAGCAGCTCGGTCCCGCTCTACAGGGGTGACTATGGCTACACCTTC. Protein: CASSSVPLYRGDYGYTF. Full variable domain (remainder filled in from reference TRBV11-2 and TRBJ1-2): EAGVAQSPRYKIIEKRQSVAFWCNPISGHATLYWYQQILGQGPKLLIQFQNNGVVDDSQLPKDRFSAERLKGVDSTLKIQPAKLEDSAVYLCASSSVPLYRGDYGYTFGSGTRLTVV.

This clonotype has only a few counts. The chain uses TRBV7-3 and TRBJ2-2; D remains unclear. The CDR3 contains 15 residues. Trimming shortened V by 8 bases and J by 4 bases, and 17 bases separated the two germline ends. In germline, CDR1 is SGHTA, CDR2 FQGTGA. CDR3 DNA: TGTGCCAGCCAGCTAGAACCGAGCAGCACCGGGGAGCTGTTTTTT. Its protein is CASQLEPSSTGELFF.

There are many counts of this clonotype. The gene calls are TRBV3-1 and TRBJ1-1, with 9 bases matching TRBD1. The CDR3 is 14 residues long. The germline CDR1 and CDR2 sequences are LGHDT and YNNKEL (reference sequence). V shed 4 bases, J shed 14 bases, and the junction held 14 bases outside the gene matches. CDR3 bases: TGTGCCAGCAGCCTATACGGACAGGGGTTTGAGATCTTCTTT. It yields the protein CASSLYGQGFEIFF. Using reference TRBV3-1 and TRBJ1-1 for the parts outside the CDR3, the full variable domain is DTAVSQTPKYLVTQMGNDKSIKCEQNLGHDTMYWYKQDSKKFLKIMFSYNNKELIINETVPNRFSPKSPDKAHLNLHINSLELGDSAVYFCASSLYGQGFEIFFGQGTRLTVV.

This clonotype has ten or more counts. The CDR3 is CASSLTSSPYEQYF. The CDR3 DNA reads as TGTGCCAGCAGCTTAACTAGCTCCCCCTACGAGCAGTACTTC. The J gene is TRBJ2-7, the V gene TRBV7-9; D may be TRBD2 (6 bases). This CDR3 is built from 14 residues. Germline V CDR1 and CDR2: SEHNR, FQNEAQ (reference sequence). The V and J ends lost 2 bases and 2 bases respectively, with 10 bases between them.

The V gene is TRBV19, the J gene TRBJ2-1; either TRBD1 or TRBD2 may fit D (5 bases each). Between the trimmed V and J ends, which lost 5 bases and 6 bases, there was a span of 26 bases. CDR1 and CDR2 from the germline V gene are LNHDA and SQIVND (reference sequence). The CDR3 spans 18 residues. This CDR3 is CASSPRGPGFESGNEQFF. The DNA for the CDR3 is TGTGCCAGTAGTCCCCGGGGCCCTGGGTTTGAGTCCGGCAATGAGCAGTTCTTC.

This clonotype has ten or more counts. The chain couples TRBV28 to TRBJ1-2; perhaps TRBD1 as D (5 bases). Germline V gene lookup returns CDR1 MDHEN and CDR2 SYDVKM. The V end was cut by 5 bases, the J end by 3 bases, with 16 bases between. The CDR3 has 15 residues. CDR3 sequence (DNA): TGTGCCAGCAGTCCTTCCTTTATAGGGGACTATGGCTACACCTTC. The encoded protein is CASSPSFIGDYGYTF.

This clonotype was detected many times. The genes are TRBV13 and TRBJ2-7, with no clear D. Trimming pared 5 bases from V and 4 bases from J, leaving 6 bases between. There are 11 residues in the CDR3. Germline lookup yields CDR1 PRHDT and CDR2 FYEKMQ (reference sequence). Here the CDR3 reads CASSTLYEQYF. CDR3 bases: TGTGCCAGCAGCACCCTTTACGAGCAGTACTTC.

This clonotype was seen at least ten times. The chain couples TRBV5-1 to TRBJ2-2; 10 bases line up with TRBD2. V shed 5 bases and J 3 bases; nucleotides not matched to a gene: 4. There are 15 residues in the CDR3. Germline assignment: CDR1 SGHRS and CDR2 YFSETQ. The CDR3 here is CASSRTSGDTGELFF. The CDR3 coding sequence is TGCGCCAGCAGTCGTACTAGCGGGGACACCGGGGAGCTGTTTTTT.

About this clonotype: A much bigger clone sits one base away, suggesting this may be a read error. The CDR3 reads CASSLRDRVVGELFF. CDR3 DNA sequence: TGTGCCAGCAGTCTCCGGGACAGGGTCGTCGGGGAGCTGTTTTTT. The rearrangement links TRBV28 to TRBJ2-2; 9 nucleotides align to TRBD1. The ends lost 5 bases at V and 7 bases at J; junction bases unmatched: 8. The CDR3 has 15 residues. Germline CDR1 and CDR2: MDHEN and SYDVKM. Full variable domain (outside the CDR3, taken from reference TRBV28 and TRBJ2-2): DVKVTQSSRYLVKRTGEKVFLECVQDMDHENMFWYRQDPGLGLRLIYFSYDVKMKEKGDIPEGYSVSREKKERFSLILESASTNQTSMYLCASSLRDRVVGELFFGEGSRLTVL.

In this sample, this clonotype turned up many times. The gene calls are TRBV2 and TRBJ1-5, with D unresolved. The V gene's germline CDR1 is SNHLY and CDR2 FYNNEI. This CDR3 spans 13 amino acids. Trimming took 7 bases from V and 2 from J, leaving 9 bases between them. The CDR3 is CASMGLGNQPQHF. The CDR3 nucleotides are TGTGCCAGCATGGGTCTAGGCAATCAGCCCCAGCATTTT.

The V gene is TRBV20-1, the J gene TRBJ2-2, with 13 bases matching TRBD2. The ends lost 2 bases at V and 6 bases at J; junction bases unmatched: 12. The CDR3 runs to 18 residues. Germline V gene lookup returns CDR1 DFQATT and CDR2 SNEGSKA (reference sequence). CDR3 coding DNA: TGCAGTGCTAGATCCGGACTAGCGGGAGATATAAGGGCCGGGGAGCTGTTTTTT. Translated: CSARSGLAGDIRAGELFF.

This clonotype showed up many times. The rearrangement uses TRBV18 and TRBJ1-6, with D unclear. This CDR3 region has 14 residues. From germline, CDR1 is KGHSH and CDR2 LQKENI. Trimming removed 5 bases from V and 5 bases from J, with 10 bases in between. Here the CDR3 reads CASSTGRDNSPLHF. For the CDR3, the DNA is TGTGCCAGCTCAACGGGCCGAGATAATTCACCCCTCCACTTT.